This is a list of T cell receptor beta chains from one sample in a study of CD8+CD57+ T cells in acquired aplastic anemia. MiXCR, applied by TCRdb to the reads, yields one record per CDR3 protein. The sample records some 410,000 distinct CDR3 sequences, roughly 68% being singletons. The source material was sorted CD4+, CD8+, or CD8+CD57+ T cells (not recorded which) from PBMCs. These receptors were collected from a human donor in good health, serving as a control. Both conserved end residues are part of each CDR3. The order of the fields is J gene, D gene, clone size, V gene, CDR3 protein, CDR3 DNA. The D gene is left open where the match is weak. A clone size is listed for some rows: how often the clone was seen (once, few, many), or a class if it is expanded.

TRBJ1-4 | . | . | TRBV29-1 | CSAGEGLAEDKLFF | TGCAGCGCCGGAGAGGGTTTGGCTGAGGATAAACTGTTTTTT
TRBJ2-1 | TRBD1 | . | TRBV12-5 | CASSRSGQLYGQFF | TGTGCCAGCAGTAGGTCGGGACAGCTGTATGGGCAGTTCTTC
TRBJ2-7 | . | . | TRBV7-3 | CASSLRTGGTRNEQYF | TGTGCCAGCAGCTTACGGACAGGAGGGACGAGGAATGAGCAGTACTTC
TRBJ1-6 | . | . | TRBV9 | CASSVVGLNSPLHF | TGTGCCAGCAGCGTAGTCGGACTCAATTCACCCCTCCACTTT
TRBJ2-7 | . | . | TRBV5-1 | CASSPHEGLYYEQYF | TGTGCCAGCAGCCCGCACGAGGGGCTGTACTACGAGCAGTACTTC
TRBJ2-7 | TRBD1 | . | TRBV20-1 | CSASKPQGASNEQYF | TGCAGTGCTAGTAAGCCCCAGGGGGCGTCCAACGAGCAGTACTTC
TRBJ2-1 | . | many | TRBV5-1 | CASSLGRGLNNEQFF | TGCGCCAGCAGCTTGGGGCGGGGGCTGAACAATGAGCAGTTCTTC
TRBJ1-3 | . | . | TRBV9 | CASSSAMGVGGTTIYF | TGTGCCAGCAGCTCAGCGATGGGGGTAGGGGGGACCACCATATATTTT
TRBJ2-6 | . | many | TRBV19 | CASSIKISGANVLTF | TGTGCCAGTAGTATAAAAATCTCTGGGGCCAACGTCCTGACTTTC
TRBJ2-2 | . | . | TRBV7-9 | CASSQQGCITGELFF | TGTGCCAGCAGCCAACAGGGTTGTATCACCGGGGAGCTGTTTTTT
TRBJ2-6 | . | many | TRBV6-5 | CASSYKSGQGTFGANVLTF | .
TRBJ2-5 | TRBD2 | . | TRBV7-9 | CASSLGDGTSGGHQETQYF | TGTGCCAGCAGCTTAGGGGACGGGACTAGCGGGGGTCACCAAGAGACCCAGTACTTC
TRBJ2-7 | . | few | TRBV24-1 | CATSALGATEQYF | TGTGCCACTTCAGCCCTGGGGGCGACTGAGCAGTACTTC
TRBJ2-7 | TRBD2 | . | TRBV2 | CASSVGTSGRLEQYF | TGTGCCAGCAGTGTAGGGACTAGCGGGAGACTCGAGCAGTACTTC
TRBJ2-3 | TRBD2 | . | TRBV5-1 | CASSPRTSGSTDTQYF | TGCGCCAGCAGCCCCCGGACTAGCGGTAGCACAGATACGCAGTATTTT
TRBJ2-7 | TRBD2 | . | TRBV5-1 | CASSVATSGGYEQYF | TGTGCCAGCAGCGTAGCTACTAGCGGGGGCTACGAGCAGTACTTC